One and the same sample provided the 27 T cell receptor beta chains below, sequenced in a study of blood T cell repertoires in COVID-19. Assay used: immunoSEQ multiplex PCR; TCRdb lists only in-frame clones, some missing. The sample holds 300,000 to 400,000 clones, 85% to 90% seen once. Sequenced sample: peripheral blood. Every receptor here comes from a woman aged 25 to 45 with COVID-19, enrolled during active disease.

The chain combines TRBV7-2 with TRBJ2-7; the match to TRBD2 covers 8 bases. CDR1 is SGHTA, CDR2 FQGNSA, per germline. V gave up 1 base and J gave up 2 bases; unmatched junction bases: 1. The CDR3 covers 14 residues. In DNA form, the CDR3 reads TGTGCCAGCAGCTTAGGAGCGGGAGCCTACGAGCAGTACTTC. Translating gives CASSLGAGAYEQYF.

Of note for this clone: The sample carries other DNA sequences with the same CDR3. The chain recombines TRBV15 with TRBJ1-5; possible D gene TRBD1, 5 bases. V was pared by 0 bases and J by 2 bases, with 5 bases between. The CDR3 is made up of 14 amino acids. From germline, CDR1 is LNHNV and CDR2 YYDKDF (reference sequence). CDR3: CATSRDRGNQPQHF. The CDR3 DNA reads as TGTGCCACCAGCAGAGACAGGGGCAATCAGCCCCAGCATTTT.

The chain joins TRBV9 to TRBJ1-6; D may be TRBD1 (5 bases). The CDR3 totals 17 residues. The ends were cut back, 0 bases at V and 10 bases at J, with 20 bases in the middle. CDR1 and CDR2 (germline): SGDLS, YYNGEE. This chain's CDR3 is CASSVEGSQAPGSPLHF. CDR3 bases: TGTGCCAGCAGCGTAGAAGGCTCGCAGGCCCCAGGGTCACCCCTCCACTTT. The variable domain in full, completed from reference TRBV9 and TRBJ1-6, reads DSGVTQTPKHLITATGQRVTLRCSPRSGDLSVYWYQQSLDQGLQFLIQYYNGEERAKGNILERFSAQQFPDLHSELNLSSLELGDSALYFCASSVEGSQAPGSPLHFGNGTRLTVT.

V usage is TRBV20-1 and J usage is TRBJ1-1; D may be TRBD1 (6 bases). This CDR3 has 11 residues. The germline gives CDR1 DFQATT, CDR2 SNEGSKA (reference sequence). In DNA, the CDR3 is TGCAGCCGGACAGAGGGCCTTTGGGCTTTCTTT. Protein sequence: CSRTEGLWAFF.

DNA of the CDR3: TGTGCCAGCAGTGAATTTGGGACAGGGATCTACAATGAGCAGTTCTTC. It yields the protein CASSEFGTGIYNEQFF. The rearrangement uses TRBV6-1 and TRBJ2-1, with 9 bases that match TRBD1. V lost 2 bases to trimming and J lost 3 bases; unmatched junction nucleotides: 5. This CDR3 comprises 16 residues. CDR1 MNHNS and CDR2 SASEGT come from the germline V gene.

The chain is built from TRBV29-1 and TRBJ2-2; D is possibly TRBD2 (6 bases). The CDR3 totals 12 residues. Germline CDR1 is SQVTM and CDR2 is ANQGSEA. V lost 7 bases, J lost 5 bases, and 11 bases lay in between. CDR3 in amino acids: CSELARTGELFF. DNA for the CDR3: TGCAGCGAACTAGCACGGACCGGGGAGCTGTTTTTT.

The V gene is TRBV7-8, the J gene TRBJ2-1, with 7 positions matching TRBD2. The CDR3 runs to 14 residues. Germline loops: CDR1 SGHVS, CDR2 FQNEAQ. Losses at the gene ends were 5 bases for V and 5 bases for J; bases not matched to a gene: 6. CDR3 nucleotide sequence: TGTGCCAGCAGCCCCCGGACTAGTCACAATGAGCAGTTCTTC. Residues: CASSPRTSHNEQFF.

Here the CDR3 reads CASSLSLAGELYNEQFF. The DNA for the CDR3 is TGTGCCAGCAGTTTATCCCTGGCGGGAGAACTCTACAATGAGCAGTTCTTC. This chain connects TRBV27 to TRBJ2-1; 7 bases match TRBD2. V shed 0 bases and J 3 bases; nucleotides not matched to a gene: 8. The length of the CDR3 is 17 residues. Germline assignment: CDR1 MNHEY and CDR2 SMNVEV (reference sequence).

This clone was recorded a few times. V and J are TRBV7-2 and TRBJ1-2, with D unresolved. Germline V gene data show CDR1 as SGHTA and CDR2 as FQGNSA. This CDR3 is 14 amino acids long. The ends were cut back, 4 bases at V and 4 bases at J, with 13 bases in the middle. The CDR3 DNA is TGTGCCAGCAGCTGGGGAGGGAATGTCTATGGCTACACCTTC. As protein: CASSWGGNVYGYTF.

The genes are TRBV11-2 and TRBJ1-4, with D perhaps matching TRBD1 (6 bases). The CDR3 is 15 amino acids. The germline CDR1 and CDR2 sequences are SGHAT and FQNNGV. V was clipped by 3 bases and J by 7 bases, with 15 bases between them. The DNA of the CDR3 is TGTGCCAGCAGCTTTGGTACAGGGATGGGTGAAAAACTGTTTTTT. The encoded protein is CASSFGTGMGEKLFF.

This chain connects TRBV12-5 to TRBJ2-1; 12 nucleotides agree with TRBD1. Germline CDR1 reads LGHNT; CDR2 reads FRNRAP. The CDR3 runs 15 residues. V shed 6 bases, J shed 7 bases, and the junction held 7 bases outside the gene matches. The DNA of the CDR3 is TGTGCTAGTGGGGCTGGGACAGGGGGCGCGAATGAGCAGTTCTTC. Its translation is CASGAGTGGANEQFF.

The V gene is TRBV7-3, the J gene TRBJ2-3; tentatively, D is TRBD2 (5 bases). The CDR3 consists of 15 residues. Germline lookup yields CDR1 SGHTA and CDR2 FQGTGA. The V gene lost 1 base and the J gene lost 0 bases, with 8 bases spanning the gap. Here the CDR3 reads CASSLSGFSTDTQYF. The CDR3, as DNA: TGTGCCAGCAGCTTAAGCGGGTTTAGCACAGATACGCAGTATTTT.

This clone appeared once. V usage is TRBV18 and J usage is TRBJ2-3; 10 nucleotides match TRBD2. The germline gives CDR1 KGHSH, CDR2 LQKENI. Trimming took 6 bases from V and 1 from J; bases not matched to a gene: 10. The CDR3 sequence is 17 residues long. This CDR3 reads CASSLLSSGSGTDTQYF. For the CDR3, the DNA is TGTGCCAGCTCCCTTCTCTCTAGCGGGAGCGGCACAGATACGCAGTATTTT.

The rearrangement links TRBV7-9 to TRBJ2-7, with a weak D call TRBD2 (5 bases). Deletions cut 2 bases from V and 0 bases from J, with 8 bases between. Germline V CDR1 and CDR2: SEHNR, FQNEAQ (reference sequence). The CDR3 length is 14 residues. Here the CDR3 reads CASSLFGSSYEQYF. The CDR3 region has the DNA TGTGCCAGCAGCTTATTTGGGAGCTCCTACGAGCAGTACTTC. Full variable domain (outside the CDR3, taken from reference TRBV7-9 and TRBJ2-7): DTGVSQNPRHKITKRGQNVTFRCDPISEHNRLYWYRQTLGQGPEFLTYFQNEAQLEKSRLLSDRFSAERPKGSFSTLEIQRTEQGDSAMYLCASSLFGSSYEQYFGPGTRLTVT.

This clone occurred once. CDR3 amino acids: CASSVEAVAWETQYF. The CDR3, as DNA: TGTGCCAGCAGCGTAGAGGCGGTAGCTTGGGAGACCCAGTACTTC. The chain employs TRBV9 and TRBJ2-5; D unclear. The V gene's germline CDR1 is SGDLS and CDR2 YYNGEE. Trimming removed 0 bases from V and 5 bases from J, with 14 bases in between. The CDR3 is 15 residues long.

This CDR3 is CAISDSGTGTRLTDTQYF. The CDR3 DNA reads TGTGCCATCAGTGATTCGGGGACAGGGACCCGGTTGACAGATACGCAGTATTTT. The rearrangement joins TRBV10-3 to TRBJ2-3, with TRBD1 matching 9 bases. The germline V gene has CDR1 ENHRY and CDR2 SYGVKD. This CDR3 is built from 18 residues. V trimming: 3 bases; J trimming: 3 bases; junction bases outside the gene matches: 13.

The rearrangement joins TRBV6-1 to TRBJ1-1; a possible D gene is TRBD1 (6 bases). The germline V gene has CDR1 MNHNS and CDR2 SASEGT. The CDR3 covers 14 residues. The V gene lost 2 bases and the J gene lost 7 bases, with 14 bases spanning the gap. In DNA, the CDR3 is TGTGCCAGCAGTGAACAGCAGGGGTGGGGTGAAGCTTTCTTT. It specifies CASSEQQGWGEAFF.

A word on this clone: The identical CDR3 is also encoded by other nucleotide sequences in the sample. CDR3 coding DNA: TGTGCCAGCAGCTTGGTTGAGGATGAGCAGTTCTTC. It encodes CASSLVEDEQFF. This chain joins TRBV11-3 and TRBJ2-1; no clear D gene. The germline V and J ends were trimmed by 3 bases and 8 bases, with 8 bases remaining between them. The CDR3 runs to 12 residues. Germline values: CDR1 SGHNT, CDR2 YENEEA.

The V and J genes are TRBV2 and TRBJ2-2, with a tentative D call TRBD2 (5 bases). V dropped 6 bases and J dropped 2 bases, with 13 bases sitting between them. CDR1 is SNHLY, CDR2 FYNNEI, per germline. This CDR3 is built from 15 residues. The CDR3 region is CASRDASRNTGELFF. CDR3 nucleotides: TGTGCCAGCAGGGACGCTAGCAGAAACACCGGGGAGCTGTTTTTT.

V is TRBV19 and J is TRBJ2-7, with D maybe TRBD2 (5 bases). Germline CDR1 LNHDA, CDR2 SQIVND (reference sequence). V was trimmed by 4 bases and J by 3 bases, leaving 7 bases between them. The CDR3 has 12 residues. CDR3 loop: CASSNGVYEQYF. The CDR3 DNA sequence: TGTGCCAGTAGTAACGGGGTCTACGAGCAGTACTTC. The whole variable domain, filled in from reference TRBV19 and TRBJ2-7, reads DGGITQSPKYLFRKEGQNVTLSCEQNLNHDAMYWYRQDPGQGLRLIYYSQIVNDFQKGDIAEGYSVSREKKESFPLTVTSAQKNPTAFYLCASSNGVYEQYFGPGTRLTVT.

The sample holds a few counts of this clone. The V call is TRBV3-1 (or the pseudogene TRBV3-2), the J call TRBJ1-1, with a possible D match to TRBD1 (5 bases). Trimming took off 5 bases at V and 4 bases at J, with 14 bases between the two ends. The CDR3 runs to 14 residues. Germline CDR1 LGHDT, CDR2 YNNKEL (reference sequence). The CDR3 is CASSYRTVGTEAFF. The CDR3 DNA reads as TGTGCCAGCAGCTACAGGACGGTAGGCACTGAAGCTTTCTTT.

This chain links TRBV28 with TRBJ1-2; TRBD1 is a possible D gene (6 bases). The CDR3 length is 15 residues. Trimming shortened V by 3 bases and J by 7 bases, and 18 bases separated the two germline ends. CDR1 is MDHEN, CDR2 SYDVKM, per germline. This CDR3 reads CASSLGNRDLGGYTF. In nucleotides, the CDR3 is TGTGCCAGCAGTTTGGGTAACAGGGATTTAGGTGGCTACACCTTC.

The chain combines TRBV19 with TRBJ1-2; TRBD1 matches 10 bases. The V gene's germline CDR1 is LNHDA and CDR2 SQIVND (reference sequence). The junction had 4 bases not matched to a gene; V was cut back by 7 bases and J by 8 bases. This CDR3 spans 12 amino acids. In DNA form, the CDR3 reads TGTGCCAGTACCGGGACAGGGGAGGGCTACACCTTC. Encoded protein: CASTGTGEGYTF.

This rearrangement joins TRBV19 to TRBJ2-7; TRBD2 matches 14 bases. Trimming cost V 4 bases and J 7 bases; bases outside gene matches: 3. Germline V lookup: CDR1 LNHDA, CDR2 SQIVND (reference sequence). The CDR3 loop spans 14 amino acids. CDR3 in amino acids: CASSRGLAGEEQYF. The DNA of the CDR3 is TGTGCCAGTAGTAGGGGACTAGCGGGAGAGGAGCAGTACTTC.

The chain couples TRBV10-3 to TRBJ2-7, with 9 bases fitting TRBD1. CDR1 and CDR2 from the germline V gene are ENHRY and SYGVKD. This CDR3 has 16 amino acids. V dropped 3 bases and J dropped 1; count of bases not matched to a gene: 7. The CDR3 nucleotides are TGTGCCATCAGTGAATCGAGACAGGGGGGGTCCTACGAGCAGTACTTC. Translation: CAISESRQGGSYEQYF.

The chain uses TRBV19 and TRBJ1-1, with unresolved D. The CDR3 runs to 14 residues. Germline values: CDR1 LNHDA, CDR2 SQIVND (reference sequence). Trimming shortened V by 3 bases and J by 4 bases, and 12 bases separated the two germline ends. The CDR3 loop is CASSMRTGSTEAFF. In nucleotides, the CDR3 is TGTGCCAGTAGTATGAGGACTGGTAGCACTGAAGCTTTCTTT. The whole variable domain, filled in from reference TRBV19 and TRBJ1-1, reads DGGITQSPKYLFRKEGQNVTLSCEQNLNHDAMYWYRQDPGQGLRLIYYSQIVNDFQKGDIAEGYSVSREKKESFPLTVTSAQKNPTAFYLCASSMRTGSTEAFFGQGTRLTVV.

Concerning this clone itself: This CDR3 is also generated by other DNA sequences in the sample. V usage is TRBV19 and J usage is TRBJ1-3; D gene ambiguous. CDR1 and CDR2 (germline): LNHDA, SQIVND (reference sequence). Trimming pared 9 bases from V and 0 bases from J, leaving 6 bases between. The CDR3 contains 12 residues. The CDR3, as DNA: TGTGCCAGCTCACTCTCTGGAAACACCATATATTTT. It encodes CASSLSGNTIYF. Complete variable domain (other parts from reference TRBV19 and TRBJ1-3): DGGITQSPKYLFRKEGQNVTLSCEQNLNHDAMYWYRQDPGQGLRLIYYSQIVNDFQKGDIAEGYSVSREKKESFPLTVTSAQKNPTAFYLCASSLSGNTIYFGEGSWLTVV.